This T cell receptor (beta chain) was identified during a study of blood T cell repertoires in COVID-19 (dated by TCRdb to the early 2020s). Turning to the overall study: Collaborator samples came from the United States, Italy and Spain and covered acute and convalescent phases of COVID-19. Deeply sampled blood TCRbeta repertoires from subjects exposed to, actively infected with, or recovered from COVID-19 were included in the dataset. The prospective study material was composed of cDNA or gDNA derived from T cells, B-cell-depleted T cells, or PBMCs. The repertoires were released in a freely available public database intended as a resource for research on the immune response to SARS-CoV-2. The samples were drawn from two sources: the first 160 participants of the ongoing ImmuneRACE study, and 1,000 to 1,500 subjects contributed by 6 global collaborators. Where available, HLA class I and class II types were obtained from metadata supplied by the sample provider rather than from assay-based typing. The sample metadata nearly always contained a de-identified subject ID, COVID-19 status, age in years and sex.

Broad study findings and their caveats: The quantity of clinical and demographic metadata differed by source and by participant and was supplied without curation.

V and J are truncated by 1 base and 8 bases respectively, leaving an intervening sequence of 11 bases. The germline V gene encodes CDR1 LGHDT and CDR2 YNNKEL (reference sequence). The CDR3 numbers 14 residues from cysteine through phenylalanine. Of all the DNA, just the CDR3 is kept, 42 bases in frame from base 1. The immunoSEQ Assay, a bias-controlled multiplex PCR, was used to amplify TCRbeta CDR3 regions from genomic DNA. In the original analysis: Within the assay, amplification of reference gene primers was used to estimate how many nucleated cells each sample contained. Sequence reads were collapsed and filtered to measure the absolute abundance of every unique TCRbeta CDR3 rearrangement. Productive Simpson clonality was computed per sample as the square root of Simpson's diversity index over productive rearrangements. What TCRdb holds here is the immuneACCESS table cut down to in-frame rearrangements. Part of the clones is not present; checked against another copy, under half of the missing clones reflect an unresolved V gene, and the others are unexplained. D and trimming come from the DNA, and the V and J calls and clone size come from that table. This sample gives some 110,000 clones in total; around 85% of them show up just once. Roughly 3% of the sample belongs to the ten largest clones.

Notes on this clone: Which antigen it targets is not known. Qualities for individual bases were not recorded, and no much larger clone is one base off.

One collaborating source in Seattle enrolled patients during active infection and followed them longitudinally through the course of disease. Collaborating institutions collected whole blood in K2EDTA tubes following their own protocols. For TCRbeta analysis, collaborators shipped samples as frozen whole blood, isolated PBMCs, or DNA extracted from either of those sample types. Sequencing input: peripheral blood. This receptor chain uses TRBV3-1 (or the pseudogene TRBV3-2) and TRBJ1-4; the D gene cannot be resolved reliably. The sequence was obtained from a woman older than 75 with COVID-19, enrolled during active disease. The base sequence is TGTGCCAGCAGCCAAGTAGGTGGAGGGGAAAAACTGTTTTTT. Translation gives CASSQVGGGEKLFF.